This T cell receptor (beta chain) was observed in a study of OX40 agonist ivuxolimab in advanced cancers. Trimming took 1 base from V and 4 from J, leaving 17 bases between them. Germline values: CDR1 MGHRA, CDR2 YSYEKL. This CDR3 has 16 residues. Clones were sequenced by immunoSEQ multiplex PCR, and TCRdb holds only the in-frame ones, with some missing. The data show 90,000 to 95,000 clones, with less than 90% seen just once and approximately 1.2% held by the top ten. This TCR derives from an adult with an advanced solid tumor such as melanoma, head and neck, liver or kidney cancer. This chain joins TRBV4-1 and TRBJ2-7; possibly TRBD1 for D (6 bases). The sample in question was CD4+ or CD8+ T cells sorted from blood, obtained in a trial of the OX40 agonist ivuxolimab. The CDR3 region has the DNA TGCGCCAGCAGCCAAGCCCCAGACAGGAATGTATACGAGCAGTACGTC. Translating it yields CASSQAPDRNVYEQYV.